Each of the 8 T cell receptor beta chains below was sequenced from the same sample in a study of cytomegalovirus exposure and HLA in healthy donors. Use of 60 Vbeta and 13 Jbeta primers characterized the PCR. Measured with immunoSEQ multiplex PCR; TCRdb has only the in-frame clones, and not every one. The sample carries 110,000 to 150,000 clones, around three quarters recorded once. Sample: PBMCs. The receptors were sampled from a woman aged 55-70 years in good health and CMV-seropositive.

The chain combines TRBV7-3 with TRBJ2-5; 9 positions agree with TRBD2. The junction had 6 bases not matched to a gene; V was cut back by 5 bases and J by 5 bases. This CDR3 comprises 14 residues. The germline CDR1 and CDR2 sequences are SGHTA and FQGTGA. In DNA, the CDR3 is TGTGCCAGCAGCCTTGGGACTAGCTCCGAGACCCAGTACTTC. Protein product: CASSLGTSSETQYF.

V and J are TRBV7-2 and TRBJ2-7; D is perhaps TRBD1 (5 bases). CDR1 is SGHTA, CDR2 FQGNSA, per germline. The CDR3 loop spans 14 amino acids. V lost 6 bases, J lost 2 bases, and 14 bases lay in between. CDR3 protein: CASRTDAGPYEQYF. CDR3 nucleotides: TGTGCCAGCAGAACCGACGCAGGGCCCTACGAGCAGTACTTC.

This clone was detected a few times. The chain couples TRBV7-9 to TRBJ1-3; the D is unclear. The V gene lost 3 bases and the J gene lost 8 bases, with 11 bases spanning the gap. The CDR3 covers 13 residues. CDR1 and CDR2 (germline): SEHNR, FQNEAQ (reference sequence). CDR3 in amino acids: CASSFGEVYTIYF. CDR3 sequence (DNA): TGTGCCAGCAGCTTCGGTGAAGTCTACACCATATATTTT.

The gene calls are TRBV5-4 and TRBJ2-5; 12 bases align to TRBD2. The CDR3 has 17 residues. Germline values: CDR1 SGHNT, CDR2 YYREEE (reference sequence). Trimming removed 4 bases from V and 3 bases from J; junction bases left unmatched: 10. The CDR3 DNA reads as TGTGCCAGCAGCACAATTACGACTAGCGGGGGAAAAGAGACCCAGTACTTC. Translated: CASSTITTSGGKETQYF.

V gene TRBV28 combines with J gene TRBJ1-1; D is uncertain. Germline values: CDR1 MDHEN, CDR2 SYDVKM. The V end was cut by 5 bases, the J end by 2 bases, with 6 bases between. The CDR3 runs 12 residues. The CDR3 loop reads CASSTSNTEAFF. Written as DNA, the CDR3 is TGTGCCAGCAGTACTTCTAACACTGAAGCTTTCTTT.

The rearrangement links TRBV4-1 to TRBJ2-1; no reliable D call. This CDR3 is built from 12 residues. Trimming removed 6 bases at V and 4 bases at J, with 7 bases between. CDR1 is MGHRA, CDR2 YSYEKL, per germline. The CDR3 DNA reads TGCGCCAGCAGTGTCCAGTACAATGAGCAGTTCTTC. This codes for CASSVQYNEQFF.

CDR3 residues: CASSKHRGSNEAFF. The DNA for the CDR3 is TGTGCCAGTAGTAAACACAGGGGCAGTAATGAAGCTTTCTTT. The chain is built from TRBV19 and TRBJ1-1; 7 nucleotides align to TRBD1. The CDR3 length is 14 residues. CDR1 and CDR2 (germline): LNHDA, SQIVND (reference sequence). The V gene end was trimmed by 4 bases and the J gene end by 7 bases; junction bases not matched to a gene: 9.

V is TRBV6-5 and J is TRBJ2-2; 7 nucleotides align to TRBD2. The junction had 11 bases not matched to a gene; V was cut back by 4 bases and J by 9 bases. Germline V gene lookup returns CDR1 MNHEY and CDR2 SVGAGI. The CDR3 runs to 15 residues. CDR3 loop: CASSFSGTTNRELFF. The CDR3 region has the DNA TGTGCCAGCAGTTTCTCCGGGACTACCAACCGGGAGCTGTTTTTT.